The 16 T cell receptor beta chains below were found in one sample sequenced in a study of T cell changes during pregnancy in multiple sclerosis. The protocol was immunoSEQ multiplex PCR, while the TCRdb copy is restricted to in-frame clones and leaves out a portion. The sample contains 48,000 or so clones, about 90% of which appear only once. Source: CD4+ T cells from peripheral blood mononuclear cells, taken in the second trimester of pregnancy. These receptors came from a female donor with multiple sclerosis, enrolled in a pregnancy study.

The chain employs TRBV2 and TRBJ2-7, with 9 positions matching TRBD1. The CDR3 sequence is 12 residues long. The J segment lost 6 bases and the V segment lost 9 bases, leaving 6 bases of the junction unmatched. The germline V gene has CDR1 SNHLY and CDR2 FYNNEI. As DNA, the CDR3 is TGTGCCAGGAGGGACAGGGAGGCCGAGCAGTACTTC. Amino acids: CARRDREAEQYF. The variable domain in full, with the rest retrieved from reference TRBV2 and TRBJ2-7, is EPEVTQTPSHQVTQMGQEVILRCVPISNHLYFYWYRQILGQKVEFLVSFYNNEISEKSEIFDDQFSVERPDGSNFTLKIRSTKLEDSAMYFCARRDREAEQYFGPGTRLTVT.

The rearrangement joins TRBV6-4 to TRBJ2-3; weak D call: TRBD1 (5 bases). The CDR3 contains 15 residues. Trimming pared 0 bases from V and 3 bases from J, leaving 10 bases between. Germline V lookup: CDR1 MRHNA, CDR2 SNTAGT. CDR3 nucleotides: TGTGCCAGCAGTGACTCGCCCCAGGGAACAGATACGCAGTATTTT. Its protein is CASSDSPQGTDTQYF.

The V gene is TRBV18, the J gene TRBJ1-4, with D possibly being TRBD1 (6 bases). The CDR3 has 14 residues. Germline CDR1 KGHSH, CDR2 LQKENI. V lost 1 base and J lost 8, with 11 bases in between. This CDR3 reads CASSPLTGPEKLFF. The CDR3 DNA is TGTGCCAGCTCACCACTCACAGGGCCCGAAAAACTGTTTTTT.

The J gene is TRBJ2-1, the V gene TRBV7-2, with 8 nucleotides matching TRBD2. The J segment lost 2 bases and the V segment lost 0 bases, leaving 6 bases of the junction unmatched. Germline assignment: CDR1 SGHTA and CDR2 FQGNSA. The CDR3 is 17 amino acids. CDR3 coding DNA: TGTGCCAGCAGCTTAGCGCTAGGGACTAGGGCCTACAATGAGCAGTTCTTC. Amino acid sequence: CASSLALGTRAYNEQFF.

This clone was found a few times. The rearrangement uses TRBV29-1 and TRBJ2-7, with 10 bases matching TRBD1. V trimming: 7 bases; J trimming: 3 bases; junction bases outside the gene matches: 6. CDR1 is SQVTM and CDR2 is ANQGSEA in the germline V gene. The CDR3 length is 13 residues. CDR3 DNA: TGCAGCGCTCGACAGGGGGCGGGCTACGAGCAGTACTTC. This codes for CSARQGAGYEQYF.

The chain is built from TRBV18 and TRBJ2-7, with no clear D. Germline CDR1 KGHSH, CDR2 LQKENI. The CDR3 has 14 residues. V lost 3 bases and J 3 bases, leaving 12 bases between the germline ends. CDR3 bases: TGTGCCAGCTCACCTACCGCCCAGAACTACGAGCAGTACTTC. Encoded protein: CASSPTAQNYEQYF.

The chain has TRBV18 and TRBJ2-1; TRBD2 matches 9 bases. The CDR3 is 15 residues long. Looked up from germline, CDR1 is KGHSH and CDR2 is LQKENI. V was pared by 2 bases and J by 7 bases, with 6 bases of the junction left unmatched. The chain's CDR3 is CASSPLAGADNEQFF. The DNA of the CDR3 is TGTGCCAGCTCACCATTAGCGGGAGCCGATAATGAGCAGTTCTTC.

This rearrangement joins TRBV18 to TRBJ1-2; D is possibly TRBD1 (6 bases). Germline-derived CDR1 and CDR2 are KGHSH and LQKENI. V was trimmed by 4 bases and J by 8 bases, leaving 14 bases between them. The CDR3 runs to 13 residues. This CDR3 reads CASSRAGAVGYTF. In DNA form, the CDR3 reads TGTGCCAGCTCACGGGCAGGGGCTGTAGGCTACACCTTC.

V gene TRBV7-9 combines with J gene TRBJ2-5, with 7 positions matching TRBD1. Germline V CDR1 and CDR2: SEHNR, FQNEAQ (reference sequence). This CDR3 is built from 15 residues. The J segment lost 0 bases and the V segment lost 5 bases, leaving 6 bases of the junction unmatched. The CDR3 nucleotides are TGTGCCAGCAGCCTCCAGGGACAGCACCAAGAGACCCAGTACTTC. This translates into CASSLQGQHQETQYF.

The chain combines TRBV2 with TRBJ1-2; possible D gene TRBD1, 5 bases. This CDR3 comprises 13 residues. Germline V lookup: CDR1 SNHLY, CDR2 FYNNEI. V was pared by 5 bases and J by 2 bases, with 9 bases between. The CDR3 sequence is CASSRGLNYGYTF. The DNA of the CDR3 is TGTGCCAGCAGTCGGGGACTGAACTATGGCTACACCTTC.

The rearrangement joins TRBV5-1 to TRBJ1-6; 10 positions match TRBD1. The CDR3 spans 14 residues. Trimming removed 4 bases from V and 10 bases from J; junction bases left unmatched: 5. CDR1 and CDR2 (germline): SGHRS, YFSETQ. The CDR3 loop reads CASSVDRGRSPLHF. As DNA, the CDR3 is TGCGCCAGCAGCGTCGACAGGGGGCGGTCACCCCTCCACTTT.

This clone has only a few counts. The chain is built from TRBV28 and TRBJ2-1; D possibly corresponds to TRBD2 (6 bases). In germline, CDR1 is MDHEN, CDR2 SYDVKM. The CDR3 spans 14 residues. Trimming took 5 bases from V and 6 from J, leaving 14 bases between them. CDR3 bases: TGTGCCAGCAGTACCCCGGGAGCGATCAATGAGCAGTTCTTC. Translating it yields CASSTPGAINEQFF.

The V gene is TRBV25-1, the J gene TRBJ2-7; D unresolved. This CDR3 spans 12 amino acids. V was cut by 2 bases and J by 7 bases, with 9 bases left in between. Germline V gene sequence: CDR1 MGHDK, CDR2 SYGVNS. CDR3 sequence reads: CASSEARSEQYF. The CDR3 coding sequence is TGTGCCAGCAGTGAAGCTCGCAGTGAGCAGTACTTC.

This chain uses TRBV7-9 with TRBJ2-3; the match to TRBD2 covers 10 bases. CDR1 SEHNR and CDR2 FQNEAQ come from the germline V gene (reference sequence). This CDR3 contains 16 residues. J gave up 2 bases and V 1 base, and 3 bases lay outside the gene matches. CDR3 sequence reads: CASSLELAGPTDTQYF. The CDR3 nucleotides are TGTGCCAGCAGCTTAGAACTAGCGGGACCCACAGATACGCAGTATTTT.

This chain joins TRBV5-6 and TRBJ2-1; 7 positions match TRBD1. V trimming: 3 bases; J trimming: 0 bases; junction bases outside the gene matches: 6. There are 16 residues in the CDR3. Germline V gene data show CDR1 as SGHDT and CDR2 as YYEEEE. CDR3 DNA sequence: TGTGCCAGCAGCTGGCTGGGACAGAGCTCCTACAATGAGCAGTTCTTC. Its translation: CASSWLGQSSYNEQFF.

This clone was recorded only once. The chain carries TRBV27 and TRBJ1-2, with D unresolved. The CDR3 sequence is 16 residues long. Germline V gene data show CDR1 as MNHEY and CDR2 as SMNVEV (reference sequence). The ends were cut back, 3 bases at V and 2 bases at J, with 16 bases in the middle. As DNA, the CDR3 is TGTGCCAGCAGTTTGGGAGCGGAGCGGCCGAACTATGGCTACACCTTC. Translating gives CASSLGAERPNYGYTF.